One and the same sample provided the 2 T cell receptor beta chains below, sequenced in a study of cytomegalovirus exposure and HLA in healthy donors. PCR employed 60 Vbeta and 13 Jbeta primers. Some clones are missing from TCRdb's copy, which holds only in-frame ones; the method was immunoSEQ multiplex PCR. In the table there are fewer than 100,000 clones, 60% to 85% of which are singletons. Sequencing was performed on PBMCs. The receptors stem from a male donor in good health and CMV-seronegative.

The V gene is TRBV11-2, the J gene TRBJ2-5; 12 nucleotides agree with TRBD1. Germline V gene sequence: CDR1 SGHAT, CDR2 FQNNGV. CDR3 size: 17 residues. J lost 5 bases, V lost 2 bases, and 9 bases had no gene match. CDR3 protein: CASSLRRDRGRWETQYF. The CDR3 DNA reads TGTGCCAGCAGCTTACGCCGGGACAGGGGGCGGTGGGAGACCCAGTACTTC.

The chain links TRBV6-5 to TRBJ2-3, with 10 bases identical to TRBD1. J lost 3 bases, V lost 6 bases, and 3 bases had no gene match. The CDR3 has 14 amino acids. Germline CDR1 reads MNHEY; CDR2 reads SVGAGI. This CDR3 reads CASSRDRGTDTQYF. CDR3 sequence (DNA): TGTGCCAGCAGCCGGGACAGGGGAACAGATACGCAGTATTTT.